Described below is a single TCR beta chain sequence and its context. The source of the sample is a study of blood T cell repertoires in COVID-19. At the level of the study: The United States, Italy and Spain supplied acute and convalescent COVID-19 samples. From T cells, B-cell-depleted T cells, or PBMCs came the material, which was cDNA or gDNA.

How the authors handled the data: Counts of nucleated cells, estimated from reference gene primer amplification, were obtained. The data were produced by immunoSEQ multiplex PCR, yet TCRdb's version contains in-frame clones alone and is incomplete. The V and J calls and the clone size are those of that table, but D and trimming were determined from the DNA. The sample includes over 80,000 clones, approximately 86% of them seen just once. The germline V gene encodes CDR1 LNHDA and CDR2 SQIVND (reference sequence). CDR3 length: 14 amino acids. V was clipped by 9 bases and J by 4 bases, with 15 bases between them.

Sequences were obtained from peripheral blood. The chain joins TRBV19 to TRBJ2-2; no definite D call. The TCR was taken from an older man with active or convalescent COVID-19. This chain's CDR3 is CASKLQDFTGELFF. CDR3 bases: TGTGCCAGCAAGTTGCAGGATTTCACCGGGGAGCTGTTTTTT.